This passage covers 21 T cell receptor beta chains from one sample sequenced in a study of T cell repertoires in cytomegalovirus infection. The antigens these receptors bind are not known. TCRdb reprocessed the reads with MiXCR, giving one entry per CDR3 protein. The sample holds fewer than 650,000 distinct CDR3 sequences, approximately 40% seen once. The specimen was cultured PBMCs, collected from culture after CMV antigen stimulation. These receptors all stem from a human donor in good health (CMV status not recorded). Some clones in this sample may be carry-over from other donors' samples.

The gene calls are TRBV7-2 and TRBJ1-3; D remains ambiguous. The V and J ends lost 3 bases and 3 bases respectively, with 9 bases between them. Germline CDR1 and CDR2: SGHTA and FQGNSA. This CDR3 comprises 14 residues. The CDR3 bases are TGTGCCAGCAGCTTGATAGGTGGTGGAAACACCATATATTTT. Its protein product is CASSLIGGGNTIYF.

This clonotype was counted a few times. The chain is built from TRBV5-1 and TRBJ2-5, with D perhaps TRBD2 (5 bases). Germline-derived CDR1 and CDR2 are SGHRS and YFSETQ. Trimming pared 4 bases from V and 5 bases from J, leaving 21 bases between. There are 16 residues in the CDR3. The CDR3 DNA reads as TGCGCCAGCAGCCCCGGGGTACCCCGGGGAAGGGAGACCCAGTACTTC. It is translated as CASSPGVPRGRETQYF. Variable domain in full (rest from reference TRBV5-1 and TRBJ2-5): KAGVTQTPRYLIKTRGQQVTLSCSPISGHRSVSWYQQTPGQGLQFLFEYFSETQRNKGNFPGRFSGRQFSNSRSEMNVSTLELGDSALYLCASSPGVPRGRETQYFGPGTRLLVL.

The chain uses TRBV7-9 and TRBJ1-4; a possible D gene is TRBD1 (5 bases). This CDR3 region has 14 residues. V was clipped by 5 bases and J by 8 bases, with 15 bases between them. The V gene's germline CDR1 is SEHNR and CDR2 FQNEAQ (reference sequence). CDR3 amino acids: CASSPDTGWEKLFF. The CDR3 DNA is TGTGCCAGCAGCCCGGACACGGGCTGGGAAAAACTGTTTTTT.

This clonotype was counted at least ten times. The genes are TRBV7-2 and TRBJ2-3, with 7 bases aligning to TRBD2. Germline-derived CDR1 and CDR2 are SGHTA and FQGNSA. The CDR3 has 15 residues. V lost 1 base, J lost 3 bases, and 4 bases stayed unmatched. The CDR3 spells CASSLGAGETDTQYF. The CDR3 DNA reads TGTGCCAGCAGCTTAGGGGCGGGGGAGACAGATACGCAGTATTTT.

The chain couples TRBV12-3 or TRBV12-4 to TRBJ2-7; 14 nucleotides align to TRBD2. V shed 5 bases and J 4 bases; nucleotides not matched to a gene: 7. The CDR3 runs 16 residues. CDR3 DNA sequence: TGTGCCAGCAGTCCAGGACTAGCGGGGGGATTATACGAGCAGTACTTC. Its protein is CASSPGLAGGLYEQYF.

The chain combines TRBV7-8 with TRBJ2-1; D is uncertain. CDR1 SGHVS and CDR2 FQNEAQ come from the germline V gene. This CDR3 spans 13 amino acids. V was cut by 2 bases and J by 7 bases, with 9 bases left in between. CDR3 sequence (DNA): TGTGCCAGCAGCTTAAGTTTGGGGAATGAGCAGTTCTTC. Encoded protein: CASSLSLGNEQFF.

This clonotype was detected many times. CDR3 coding DNA: TGTGCCAGCAGTTTGGGGACAAGCTCCTACGAGCAGTACTTC. Translating it yields CASSLGTSSYEQYF. This chain connects TRBV12-3 or TRBV12-4 to TRBJ2-7; tentatively, D is TRBD1 (6 bases). V was clipped by 3 bases and J by 0 bases, with 9 bases between them. The length of the CDR3 is 14 residues.

The chain carries TRBV6-1 and TRBJ2-7, with D hard to call. The V and J ends lost 2 bases and 1 base respectively, with 9 bases between them. The CDR3 runs 14 residues. Germline loops: CDR1 MNHNS, CDR2 SASEGT. CDR3 DNA sequence: TGTGCCAGCAGTGAAATGCGCCTGTCCTACGAGCAGTACTTC. Translating gives CASSEMRLSYEQYF.

The chain employs TRBV6-2 or TRBV6-3 and TRBJ1-1, with D unclear. Germline values: CDR1 MNHEY, CDR2 SVGEGT. Trimming left V 5 bases short and J 3 bases short, with 13 bases between. CDR3 length: 14 residues. DNA of the CDR3: TGTGCCAGCAGTGAAGTGAGCGTGGACACTGAAGCTTTCTTT. Translated, it gives CASSEVSVDTEAFF.

The V call is TRBV29-1, the J call TRBJ2-2, with D tentatively TRBD1 (5 bases). Germline V gene data show CDR1 as SQVTM and CDR2 as ANQGSEA. Trimming shortened V by 7 bases and J by 3 bases, and 21 bases separated the two germline ends. This CDR3 contains 16 residues. CDR3 sequence reads: CSAQTTAGWDTGELFF. The CDR3 nucleotides read TGCAGCGCTCAAACAACGGCAGGGTGGGACACCGGGGAGCTGTTTTTT.

At least ten counts were recorded for this clonotype. This sequence joins TRBV2 and TRBJ2-7; D unresolved. From germline, CDR1 is SNHLY and CDR2 FYNNEI. The CDR3 is 11 amino acids. The V and J ends lost 6 bases and 0 bases respectively, with 3 bases between them. The chain's CDR3 is CASSASYEQYF. For the CDR3, the DNA is TGTGCCAGCAGCGCCTCCTACGAGCAGTACTTC.

In its sample, this clonotype was seen a few times. The J gene is TRBJ2-2, the V gene TRBV7-6; possible D gene TRBD2, 5 bases. This CDR3 spans 16 amino acids. Germline-derived CDR1 and CDR2 are SGHVS and FNYEAQ. With 7 bases removed from V and 3 bases from J, the gap between germline ends came to 18 bases. The CDR3 DNA sequence: TGTGCCAGCACCCCTCGGCCGGGGAAATACACCGGGGAGCTGTTTTTT. Its translation: CASTPRPGKYTGELFF.

This clonotype was recorded only once. The chain joins TRBV19 to TRBJ2-5; 9 bases agree with TRBD1. In germline, CDR1 is LNHDA, CDR2 SQIVND (reference sequence). V shed 5 bases, J shed 4 bases, and the junction held 5 bases outside the gene matches. The CDR3 covers 14 residues. In nucleotides, the CDR3 is TGTGCCAGTAGTTCATACAGGGGGCGAGAGACCCAGTACTTC. Encoded protein: CASSSYRGRETQYF.

The chain links TRBV6-8 to TRBJ2-3, with TRBD2 identical over 7 bases. Trimming cost V 0 bases and J 3 bases; bases outside gene matches: 12. Per the germline V gene, CDR1 is MNHGY and CDR2 is SAAAGT. The CDR3 is 18 amino acids. DNA of the CDR3: TGTGCCAGCAGTTACTCGAAGTCTGACGAAGCGGGGACAGATACGCAGTATTTT. Translating it yields CASSYSKSDEAGTDTQYF.

This clonotype was counted between two and nine times. The J gene is TRBJ2-5, the V gene TRBV6-1; 9 bases agree with TRBD1. Germline lookup yields CDR1 MNHNS and CDR2 SASEGT. The CDR3 spans 15 residues. Trimming at V came to 5 bases and at J to 2 bases, leaving 6 bases not matched to a gene. CDR3 residues: CASSPRTGAQETQYF. The CDR3 DNA sequence: TGTGCCAGCAGTCCCCGGACAGGGGCACAAGAGACCCAGTACTTC.

This clonotype appeared a few times. The chain carries TRBV7-2 and TRBJ2-2; a possible D gene is TRBD2 (5 bases). Trimming took off 6 bases at V and 6 bases at J, with 11 bases between the two ends. The germline gives CDR1 SGHTA, CDR2 FQGNSA. The CDR3 is made up of 13 amino acids. CDR3 nucleotide sequence: TGTGCCAGCAGGGTCACGAGGGCCGGGGAGCTGTTTTTT. Its translation: CASRVTRAGELFF.

In this sample, this clonotype turned up a few times. The chain couples TRBV6-2 or TRBV6-3 to TRBJ2-1, with D tentatively TRBD2 (6 bases). The CDR3 sequence is 12 residues long. V lost 11 bases and J lost 1, with 9 bases in between. CDR1 MNHEY and CDR2 SVGEGT come from the germline V gene. As DNA, the CDR3 is TGTGCCTCGGGGAGGTCCTACAATGAGCAGTTCTTC. It translates to CASGRSYNEQFF.

The chain recombines TRBV7-2 with TRBJ2-5; D is uncertain. Trimming removed 5 bases from V and 5 bases from J, with 9 bases in between. CDR3 length equals 12 residues. The germline V gene encodes CDR1 SGHTA and CDR2 FQGNSA. CDR3 loop: CASSRDEETQYF. CDR3 bases: TGTGCCAGCAGCCGCGATGAGGAGACCCAGTACTTC.

This clonotype came up a few times. The CDR3 spells CASSVSKGTGRNQPQHF. CDR3 coding DNA: TGCGCCAGCAGTGTGTCGAAAGGGACAGGCCGCAATCAGCCCCAGCATTTT. The genes are TRBV10-2 and TRBJ1-5; TRBD1 aligns across 8 bases. V shed 4 bases, J shed 2 bases, and the junction held 10 bases outside the gene matches. CDR1 and CDR2 from the germline V gene are WSHSY and SAAADI. The CDR3 is made up of 17 amino acids.

The J gene is TRBJ2-3, the V gene TRBV24-1; 10 bases agree with TRBD2. Germline-derived CDR1 and CDR2 are KGHDR and SFDVKD. V was clipped by 0 bases and J by 3 bases; unmatched bases: 5. This CDR3 contains 17 residues. Here the CDR3 reads CATSDLASGGPTDTQYF. In DNA, the CDR3 is TGTGCCACCAGTGATTTGGCTAGCGGGGGCCCGACAGATACGCAGTATTTT.

Ten or more counts support this clonotype. The rearrangement links TRBV7-2 to TRBJ1-1; D uncertain. Between the trimmed V and J ends, which lost 5 bases and 2 bases, there was a span of 9 bases. The CDR3 consists of 13 residues. In germline, CDR1 is SGHTA, CDR2 FQGNSA. The DNA of the CDR3 is TGTGCCAGCAGCCTCGAGCTCAACACTGAAGCTTTCTTT. This encodes CASSLELNTEAFF.